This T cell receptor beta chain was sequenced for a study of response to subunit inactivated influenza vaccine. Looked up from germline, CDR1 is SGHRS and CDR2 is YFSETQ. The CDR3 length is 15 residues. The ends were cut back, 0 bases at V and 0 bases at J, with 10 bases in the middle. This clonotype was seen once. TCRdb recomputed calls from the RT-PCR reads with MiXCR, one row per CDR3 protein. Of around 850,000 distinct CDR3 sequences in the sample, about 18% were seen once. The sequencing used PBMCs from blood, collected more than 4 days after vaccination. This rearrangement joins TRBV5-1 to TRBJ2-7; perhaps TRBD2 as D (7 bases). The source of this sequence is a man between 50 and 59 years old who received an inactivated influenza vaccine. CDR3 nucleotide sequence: TGCGCCAGCAGCTTGGAACGGGGGGCCTCCTACGAGCAGTACTTC. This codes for CASSLERGASYEQYF. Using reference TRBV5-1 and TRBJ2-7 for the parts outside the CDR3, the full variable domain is KAGVTQTPRYLIKTRGQQVTLSCSPISGHRSVSWYQQTPGQGLQFLFEYFSETQRNKGNFPGRFSGRQFSNSRSEMNVSTLELGDSALYLCASSLERGASYEQYFGPGTRLTVT.